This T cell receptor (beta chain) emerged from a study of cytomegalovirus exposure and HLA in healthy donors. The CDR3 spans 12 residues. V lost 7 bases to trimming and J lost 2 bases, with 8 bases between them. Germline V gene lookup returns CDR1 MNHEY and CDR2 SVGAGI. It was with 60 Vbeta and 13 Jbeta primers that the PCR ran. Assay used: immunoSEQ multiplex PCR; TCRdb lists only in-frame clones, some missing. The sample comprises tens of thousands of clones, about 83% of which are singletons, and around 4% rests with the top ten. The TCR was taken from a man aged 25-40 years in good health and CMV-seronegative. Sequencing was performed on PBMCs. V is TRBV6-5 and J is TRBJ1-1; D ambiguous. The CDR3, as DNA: TGTGCCAGCAATACAGTAAACACTGAAGCTTTCTTT. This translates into CASNTVNTEAFF.